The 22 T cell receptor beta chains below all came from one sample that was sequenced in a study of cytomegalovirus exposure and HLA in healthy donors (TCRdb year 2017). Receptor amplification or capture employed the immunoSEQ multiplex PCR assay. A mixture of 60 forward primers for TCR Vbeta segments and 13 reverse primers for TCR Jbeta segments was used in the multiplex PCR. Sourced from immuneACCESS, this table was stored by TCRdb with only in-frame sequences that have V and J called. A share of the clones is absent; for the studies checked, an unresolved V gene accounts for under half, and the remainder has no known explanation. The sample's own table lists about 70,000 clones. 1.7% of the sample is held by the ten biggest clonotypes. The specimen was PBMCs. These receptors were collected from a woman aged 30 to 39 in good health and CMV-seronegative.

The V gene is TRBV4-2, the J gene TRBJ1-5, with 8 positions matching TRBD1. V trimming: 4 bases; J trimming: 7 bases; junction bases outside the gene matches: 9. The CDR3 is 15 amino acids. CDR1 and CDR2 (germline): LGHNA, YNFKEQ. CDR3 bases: TGTGCCAGCAGCCTCCACCGGGACAGGCAACAGCCCCAGCATTTT. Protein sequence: CASSLHRDRQQPQHF.

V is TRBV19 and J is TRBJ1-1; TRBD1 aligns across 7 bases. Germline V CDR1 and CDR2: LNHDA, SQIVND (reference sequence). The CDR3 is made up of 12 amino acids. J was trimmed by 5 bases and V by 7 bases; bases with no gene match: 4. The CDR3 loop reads CASNFRGTEAFF. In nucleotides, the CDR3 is TGTGCCAGTAACTTCAGGGGGACTGAAGCTTTCTTT.

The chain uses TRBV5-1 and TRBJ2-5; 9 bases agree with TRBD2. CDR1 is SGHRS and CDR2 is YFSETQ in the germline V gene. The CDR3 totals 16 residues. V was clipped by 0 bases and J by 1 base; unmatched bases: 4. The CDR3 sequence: CASSLGPSGAQETQYF. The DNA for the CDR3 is TGCGCCAGCAGCTTGGGACCTAGCGGGGCCCAAGAGACCCAGTACTTC.

Written as DNA, the CDR3 is TGTGCCAGCAGTGAAGCGGGACAGGGGCGAGAGACCCAGTACTTC. Its protein is CASSEAGQGRETQYF. This chain uses TRBV6-1 with TRBJ2-5; TRBD1 matches at 10 bases. Germline assignment: CDR1 MNHNS and CDR2 SASEGT. This CDR3 spans 15 amino acids. The ends lost 0 bases at V and 4 bases at J; junction bases unmatched: 2.

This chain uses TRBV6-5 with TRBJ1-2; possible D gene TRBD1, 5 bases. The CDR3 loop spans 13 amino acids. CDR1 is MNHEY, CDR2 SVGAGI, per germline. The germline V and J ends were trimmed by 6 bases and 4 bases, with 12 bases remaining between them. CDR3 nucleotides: TGTGCCAGCAGCCCACAGGCTACCTATGGCTACACCTTC. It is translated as CASSPQATYGYTF.

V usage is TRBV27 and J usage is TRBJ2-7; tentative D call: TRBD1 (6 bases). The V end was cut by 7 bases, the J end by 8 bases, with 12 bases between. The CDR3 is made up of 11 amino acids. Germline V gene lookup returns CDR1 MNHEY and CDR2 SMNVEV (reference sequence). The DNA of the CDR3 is TGTGCCAGCATTGTTGGGGGCCAGCAGTACTTC. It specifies CASIVGGQQYF.

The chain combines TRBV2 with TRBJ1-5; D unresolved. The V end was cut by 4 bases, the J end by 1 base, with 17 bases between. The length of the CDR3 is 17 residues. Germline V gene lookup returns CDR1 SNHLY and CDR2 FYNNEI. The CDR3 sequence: CASSVAPGERSNQPQHF. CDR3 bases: TGTGCCAGCAGTGTGGCACCTGGTGAACGCAGCAATCAGCCCCAGCATTTT.

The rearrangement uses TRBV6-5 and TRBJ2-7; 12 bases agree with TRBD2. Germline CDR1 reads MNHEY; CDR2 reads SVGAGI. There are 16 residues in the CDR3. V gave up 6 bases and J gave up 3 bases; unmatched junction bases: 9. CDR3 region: CASSYDTTSGGYEQYF. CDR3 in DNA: TGTGCCAGCAGCTACGATACGACTAGCGGGGGCTACGAGCAGTACTTC.

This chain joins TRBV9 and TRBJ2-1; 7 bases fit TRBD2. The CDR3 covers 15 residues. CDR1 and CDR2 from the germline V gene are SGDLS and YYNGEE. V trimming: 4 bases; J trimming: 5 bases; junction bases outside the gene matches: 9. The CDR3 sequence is CASSPTGLSDNEQFF. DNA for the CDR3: TGTGCCAGCAGCCCGACGGGACTATCCGACAATGAGCAGTTCTTC.

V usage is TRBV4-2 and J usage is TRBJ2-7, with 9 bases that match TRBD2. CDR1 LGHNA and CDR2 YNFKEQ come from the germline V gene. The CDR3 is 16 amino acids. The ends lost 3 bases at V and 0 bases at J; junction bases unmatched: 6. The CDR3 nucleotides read TGTGCCAGCAGCCACGACTCGGGACTAGCCTCCTACGAGCAGTACTTC. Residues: CASSHDSGLASYEQYF.

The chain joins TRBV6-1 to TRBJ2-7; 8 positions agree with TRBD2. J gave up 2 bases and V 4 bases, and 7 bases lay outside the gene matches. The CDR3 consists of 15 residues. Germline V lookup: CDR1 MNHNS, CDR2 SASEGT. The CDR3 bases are TGTGCCAGCAGTGGGATAAGCGGGAGCGCCTACGAGCAGTACTTC. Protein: CASSGISGSAYEQYF.

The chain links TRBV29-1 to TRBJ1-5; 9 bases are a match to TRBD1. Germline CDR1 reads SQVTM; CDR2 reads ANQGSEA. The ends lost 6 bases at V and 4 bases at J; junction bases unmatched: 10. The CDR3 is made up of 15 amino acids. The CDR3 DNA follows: TGCAGCGTGGGGGAGGGACAGGGATTTAATCAGCCCCAGCATTTT. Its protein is CSVGEGQGFNQPQHF.

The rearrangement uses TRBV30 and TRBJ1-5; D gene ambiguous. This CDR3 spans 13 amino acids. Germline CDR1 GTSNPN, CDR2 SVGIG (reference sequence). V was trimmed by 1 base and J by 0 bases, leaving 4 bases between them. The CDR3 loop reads CAWSGSSNQPQHF. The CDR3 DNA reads TGTGCCTGGAGTGGTAGTAGCAATCAGCCCCAGCATTTT.

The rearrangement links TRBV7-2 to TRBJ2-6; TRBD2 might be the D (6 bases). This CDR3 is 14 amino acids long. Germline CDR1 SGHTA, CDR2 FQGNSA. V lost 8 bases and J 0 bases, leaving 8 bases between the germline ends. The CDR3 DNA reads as TGTGCCAGCGGAGGGCGCTCTGGGGCCAACGTCCTGACTTTC. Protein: CASGGRSGANVLTF.

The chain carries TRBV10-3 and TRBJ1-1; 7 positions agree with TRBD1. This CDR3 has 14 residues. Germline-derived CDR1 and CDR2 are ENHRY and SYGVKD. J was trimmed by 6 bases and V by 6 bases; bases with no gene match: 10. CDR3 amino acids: CAISNRDRGPEAFF. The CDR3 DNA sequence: TGTGCCATCAGCAACCGGGACAGAGGTCCTGAAGCTTTCTTT.

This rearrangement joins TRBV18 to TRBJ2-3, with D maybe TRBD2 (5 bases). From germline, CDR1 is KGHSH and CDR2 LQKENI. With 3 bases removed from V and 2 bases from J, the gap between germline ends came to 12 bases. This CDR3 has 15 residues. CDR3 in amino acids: CASSPLARHTDTQYF. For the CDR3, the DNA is TGTGCCAGCTCACCCTTAGCGCGGCACACAGATACGCAGTATTTT.

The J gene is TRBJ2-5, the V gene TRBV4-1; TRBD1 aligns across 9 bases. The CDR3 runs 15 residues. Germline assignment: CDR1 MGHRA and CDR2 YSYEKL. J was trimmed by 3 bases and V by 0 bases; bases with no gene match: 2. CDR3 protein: CASSQDRDREETQYF. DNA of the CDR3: TGCGCCAGCAGCCAAGATCGGGACAGGGAAGAGACCCAGTACTTC.

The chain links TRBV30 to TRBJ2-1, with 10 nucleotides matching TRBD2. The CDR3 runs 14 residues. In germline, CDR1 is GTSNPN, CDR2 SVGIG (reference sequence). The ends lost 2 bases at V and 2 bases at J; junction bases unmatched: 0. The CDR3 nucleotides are TGTGCCTGGAGTAGCGGGAGGGCCTACAATGAGCAGTTCTTC. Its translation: CAWSSGRAYNEQFF. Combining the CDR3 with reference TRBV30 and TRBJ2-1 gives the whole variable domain SQTIHQWPATLVQPVGSPLSLECTVEGTSNPNLYWYRQAAGRGLQLLFYSVGIGQISSEVPQNLSASRPQDRQFILSSKKLLLSDSGFYLCAWSSGRAYNEQFFGPGTRLTVL.

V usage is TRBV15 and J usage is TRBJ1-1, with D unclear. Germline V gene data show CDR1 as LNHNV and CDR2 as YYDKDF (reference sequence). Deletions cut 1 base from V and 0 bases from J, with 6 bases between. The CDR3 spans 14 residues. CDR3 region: CATSRAYMNTEAFF. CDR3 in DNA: TGTGCCACCAGCAGAGCTTACATGAACACTGAAGCTTTCTTT.

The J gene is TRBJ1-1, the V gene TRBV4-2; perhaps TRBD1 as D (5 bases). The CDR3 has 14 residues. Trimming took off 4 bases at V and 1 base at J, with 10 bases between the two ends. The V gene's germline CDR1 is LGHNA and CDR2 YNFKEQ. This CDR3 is CASSLGGGNTEAFF. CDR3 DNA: TGTGCCAGCAGCCTCGGGGGAGGGAACACTGAAGCTTTCTTT.

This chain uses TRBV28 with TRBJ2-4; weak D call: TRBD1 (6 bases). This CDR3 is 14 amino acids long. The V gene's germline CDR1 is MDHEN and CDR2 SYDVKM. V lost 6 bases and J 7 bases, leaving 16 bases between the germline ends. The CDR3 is CASSPHTGLNIQYF. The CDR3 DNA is TGTGCCAGCAGCCCACATACAGGGCTGAACATTCAGTACTTC.

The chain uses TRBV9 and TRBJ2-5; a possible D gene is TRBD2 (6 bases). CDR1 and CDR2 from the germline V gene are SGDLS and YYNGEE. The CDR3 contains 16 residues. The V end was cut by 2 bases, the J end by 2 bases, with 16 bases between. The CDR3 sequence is CASSVALPGTQETQYF. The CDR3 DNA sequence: TGTGCCAGCAGCGTCGCCCTACCCGGGACTCAAGAGACCCAGTACTTC.